This TCR beta chain was sequenced during a study of blood T cells in healthy people across ages. Study-wide findings and caveats: CMV status of donors was not determined, possibly confounding expanded clonotype changes.

Extracted total RNA amounted to at least 5.5 micrograms for each sample. CDR1 and CDR2 (germline): SGHTA, FQGNSA. Germline trimming cut 5 bases from V and 0 bases from J; bases unmatched to any gene: 14. CDR3 length equals 18 residues. Primed by a sample-barcoded 5' primer and a J-beta primer mix, a second PCR proceeded for roughly 6 to 12 cycles. Each CDR3 protein is one row after TCRdb ran MiXCR on the 5' RACE reads. The sample carries hundreds of thousands of distinct CDR3 sequences, around 43% recorded once. This clonotype was observed a few times. Antigen specificity is unknown. J is TRBJ2-5 and V is TRBV7-2; TRBD2 aligns across 8 bases. The sequenced sample consisted of blood. This TCR came from a man aged 55-75 years in good health. CDR3 protein: CASSPRTIAGLYQETQYF. CDR3 bases: TGTGCCAGCAGCCCACGGACTATAGCGGGGTTGTACCAAGAGACCCAGTACTTC.